This TCR beta chain was captured by sequencing in a study of T cells in Graves' hyperthyroidism and ophthalmopathy. Ten or more counts support this clonotype. The antigen remains undetermined. Study-wide findings and caveats: From stable hyperthyroidism, ophthalmopathy was set apart by a 13 V-J model. Among thyroid clonotypes expanded above 0.001, most also appeared in blood.

Among the patients, aged 18 to 65, hyperthyroidism was newly diagnosed and had lasted under 2 months. Patients having uncontrolled infection, another autoimmune disease, pregnancy or lactation were not included. TCR beta CDR3 sequences were amplified from RNA transcripts. The HTBI primer set was used in a first-round RT-PCR of the TCR CDR3. One entry per CDR3 protein results from TCRdb running MiXCR on the multiplex PCR reads. The profile covers around 430,000 distinct CDR3 sequences, with 14% to 15% appearing a single time and 30% to 35% taken by the ten largest. The V end lost 8 bases, the J end lost 10 bases, and 9 bases lay between the germline ends. The V gene's germline CDR1 is SNHLY and CDR2 FYNNEI. The CDR3 loop spans 10 amino acids.

The chain combines TRBV2 with TRBJ2-1; tentatively, D is TRBD1 or TRBD2 (5 bases each). Sequencing used blood. The sequence was collected from a woman younger than 45 with Graves' hyperthyroidism. The CDR3 DNA follows: TGTGCCAGCGGGGGATGGGAGCAGTTCTTC. This sequence encodes CASGGWEQFF.